A selection of T cell receptor beta chains follows, all from one sample in a study of STAT5B mutations in CD4+ large granular lymphocyte leukemia. Repertoires were generated with immunoSEQ multiplex PCR, while TCRdb's copy carries only in-frame clones and drops some. The sample includes over 30,000 clones, approximately 90% of them seen just once. The sample taken for sequencing was CD4+ T cells from blood buffy coats. The receptors were sampled from a human donor in good health. CDR3s include the opening cysteine and the closing phenylalanine or tryptophan. The D gene is left open where the match is weak. Not every row has a clone size; where given, it reads once, few, many or a size class.

D gene	V gene	clone size	J gene	CDR3 protein	CDR3 DNA
.	TRBV7-6	.	TRBJ1-3	CASSDARGSTRSGNTIYF	TGTGCCAGCAGCGACGCTCGAGGCAGTACCCGCTCTGGAAACACCATATATTTT
TRBD1	TRBV28	.	TRBJ1-3	CASSGTGSGNTIYF	TGTGCCAGCAGTGGGACAGGCTCTGGAAACACCATATATTTT
.	TRBV7-8	once	TRBJ2-7	CASSLEITSYEQYF	TGTGCCAGCAGCTTAGAGATCACTTCCTACGAGCAGTACTTC
TRBD1	TRBV28	once	TRBJ1-1	CASSLPQGVTEAFF	TGTGCCAGCAGTTTACCACAGGGGGTCACTGAAGCTTTCTTT
.	TRBV7-3	.	TRBJ2-5	CASSLTGLDIETQYF	TGTGCCAGCAGCTTAACGGGACTTGACATAGAGACCCAGTACTTC
TRBD1	TRBV5-4	.	TRBJ2-1	CASSSTGQGYNEQFF	TGTGCCAGCAGCTCAACGGGACAGGGGTACAATGAGCAGTTCTTC
TRBD2	TRBV5-1	.	TRBJ2-1	CASSSGTSGSLYNEQFF	TGCGCCAGCAGTTCCGGGACTAGCGGATCACTTTACAATGAGCAGTTCTTC
.	TRBV19	.	TRBJ1-5	CASSYDRNQPQHF	TGTGCCAGTAGTTACGACAGAAATCAGCCCCAGCATTTT
TRBD1	TRBV7-2	.	TRBJ1-2	CASSFQTGMDYGYTF	TGTGCCAGCAGCTTCCAGACAGGGATGGACTATGGCTACACCTTC
TRBD2	TRBV11-3	few	TRBJ2-1	CASSVRTSSNEQFF	TGTGCCAGCAGCGTGCGGACTAGCAGCAATGAGCAGTTCTTC
TRBD1	TRBV6-6	.	TRBJ2-1	CASRAGTGGNEQFF	TGTGCCAGCAGGGCAGGGACAGGGGGGAATGAGCAGTTCTTC
.	TRBV6-5	.	TRBJ2-6	CASSYRAGANVLTF	TGTGCCAGCAGTTACAGGGCTGGGGCCAACGTCCTGACTTTC
.	TRBV5-4	once	TRBJ1-4	CASSQTGATNEKLFF	TGTGCCAGCAGCCAAACAGGCGCAACTAATGAAAAACTGTTTTTT
TRBD2	TRBV6-5	.	TRBJ2-3	CASSYYFSGTDTQYF	TGTGCCAGCAGTTACTATTTTAGCGGGACAGATACGCAGTATTTT
TRBD1	TRBV6-6	.	TRBJ1-1	CASSRDREEAFF	TGTGCCAGCAGTAGGGACAGGGAGGAAGCTTTCTTT
TRBD1	TRBV15	.	TRBJ1-2	CATSPTGRYGYTF	TGTGCCACCAGTCCGACAGGGCGCTATGGCTACACCTTC
.	TRBV9	.	TRBJ1-2	CASSVGGPQGGYTF	TGTGCCAGCAGCGTAGGGGGACCCCAAGGAGGCTACACCTTC
.	TRBV5-5	.	TRBJ1-4	CASSLSLRDDEKLFF	TGTGCCAGCAGCTTAAGTTTGCGGGATGACGAAAAACTGTTTTTT
TRBD1	TRBV5-6	.	TRBJ2-1	CASSPSGTGPDRQFF	TGTGCCAGCAGCCCCTCCGGGACAGGGCCCGATCGGCAGTTCTTC
.	TRBV5-1	.	TRBJ1-1	CASSLTPENTEAFF	TGCGCCAGCAGCTTGACCCCAGAGAACACTGAAGCTTTCTTT
.	TRBV5-1	.	TRBJ1-5	CASSLASGAGQPQHF	TGCGCCAGCAGCTTGGCCTCAGGGGCGGGACAGCCCCAGCATTTT
TRBD1	TRBV5-4	.	TRBJ1-1	CASSSSPRTGNTEAFF	TGTGCCAGCAGCTCATCGCCCCGGACAGGGAACACTGAAGCTTTCTTT
TRBD2	TRBV7-2	.	TRBJ2-7	CASRLAGAPTYEQYF	TGTGCCAGCAGATTAGCGGGAGCCCCTACCTACGAGCAGTACTTC
.	TRBV20-1	.	TRBJ2-1	CSAFRENEQFF	TGCAGTGCTTTTCGGGAGAATGAGCAGTTCTTC
.	TRBV15	.	TRBJ2-2	CATSGQSTGELFF	TGTGCCACCAGCGGTCAGAGCACCGGGGAGCTGTTTTTT
.	TRBV7-9	once	TRBJ1-1	CASSPWENTEAFF	TGTGCCAGCAGCCCCTGGGAGAACACTGAAGCTTTCTTT
TRBD1	TRBV27	.	TRBJ2-3	CASSLRTGTTDTQYF	TGTGCCAGCAGCCTTAGGACAGGGACAACAGATACGCAGTATTTT
TRBD2	TRBV10-2	.	TRBJ2-1	CASCPRTTSANEQFF	TGCGCCAGCTGCCCCCGTACGACTAGCGCCAATGAGCAGTTCTTC
TRBD2	TRBV6-6	.	TRBJ2-3	CASSYEGGPADTQYF	TGTGCCAGCAGTTACGAGGGAGGGCCCGCAGATACGCAGTATTTT
.	TRBV5-8	.	TRBJ1-4	CASSLGPVATNEKLFF	TGTGCCAGCAGCCTCGGACCAGTTGCAACTAATGAAAAACTGTTTTTT
.	TRBV7-2	.	TRBJ2-7	CASSSLGWDEQYF	TGTGCCAGCAGCTCTCTCGGCTGGGACGAGCAGTACTTC
.	TRBV7-2	few	TRBJ1-2	CASSLGTDRFRYGYTF	TGTGCCAGCAGCTTAGGGACGGACAGATTCCGCTATGGCTACACCTTC
.	TRBV7-2	.	TRBJ2-5	CASSFNPSGTQYF	TGTGCCAGCAGCTTCAACCCCAGTGGGACCCAGTACTTC
.	TRBV9	.	TRBJ1-2	CASSANYGYTF	TGTGCCAGCAGCGCCAACTATGGCTACACCTTC
TRBD2	TRBV15	.	TRBJ2-2	CATSRRQGGSGGELFF	TGTGCCACCAGCAGACGACAAGGCGGGAGCGGCGGGGAGCTGTTTTTT
.	TRBV9	.	TRBJ2-6	CASSVGGRGAGVLTF	TGTGCCAGCAGCGTAGGGGGGAGAGGGGCCGGCGTCCTGACTTTC
TRBD2	TRBV5-1	.	TRBJ2-1	CASSDVAGGVEQFF	TGCGCCAGCTCAGATGTAGCGGGAGGGGTTGAGCAGTTCTTC
TRBD2	TRBV7-2	.	TRBJ2-5	CASSQGLVQETQYF	TGTGCCAGCAGCCAGGGACTAGTCCAAGAGACCCAGTACTTC
.	TRBV2	.	TRBJ1-5	CASTGVYNQPQHF	TGTGCCAGCACCGGAGTCTACAATCAGCCCCAGCATTTT
.	TRBV28	.	TRBJ1-4	CASSPLEEKLFF	TGTGCCAGCAGTCCCCTGGAGGAAAAACTGTTTTTT
.	TRBV19	.	TRBJ1-1	CASSIVPRGEAFF	TGTGCCAGTAGTATAGTACCCCGGGGGGAAGCTTTCTTT
.	TRBV27	.	TRBJ2-1	CASSGDPGGNEQFF	TGTGCCAGCAGTGGAGACCCAGGGGGGAATGAGCAGTTCTTC
TRBD2	TRBV5-1	.	TRBJ2-5	CASSLTSGRGFGDF	TGCGCCAGCAGCTTGACTAGCGGGAGAGGATTTGGGGACTTC
.	TRBV19	.	TRBJ1-2	CASKAGSHAGYTF	TGTGCCAGTAAGGCAGGGTCACATGCTGGCTACACCTTC
TRBD1	TRBV29-1	.	TRBJ2-1	CSGRRDSSYNEQFF	TGCAGCGGTCGACGGGACAGCTCCTACAATGAGCAGTTCTTC
TRBD2	TRBV5-1	.	TRBJ2-3	CASSLEVAGFADTQYF	TGCGCCAGCAGCTTGGAGGTAGCGGGATTCGCAGATACGCAGTATTTT
.	TRBV5-4	.	TRBJ1-2	CASSLVAGGNGYTF	TGTGCCAGCAGCTTGGTTGCGGGCGGTAATGGCTACACCTTC
.	TRBV19	.	TRBJ1-6	CASRKVPAGGSPLHF	TGTGCCAGTAGAAAAGTGCCGGCTGGCGGTTCACCCCTCCACTTT